This TCR beta chain is drawn from a study of blood T cells in healthy people across ages. Study-wide results and caveats: Estimates drawn from one million T cells were deemed to understate diversity. More naive CD4+ cells and higher diversity marked long-lived donors relative to aged donors.

There are 13 residues in the CDR3. Trimming shortened V by 3 bases and J by 8 bases, and 13 bases separated the two germline ends. From germline, CDR1 is DFQATT and CDR2 SNEGSKA (reference sequence). A second 7 to 11 cycle PCR used barcoded and J-beta primers. In TCRdb, the 5' RACE reads were re-called with MiXCR into one record per CDR3 protein. The table has 850,000 to 1,300,000 distinct CDR3 sequences, 35% to 55% seen once; the top ten hold around 18%. On this clonotype itself: As yet, its antigen is unknown.

The chain has TRBV20-1 and TRBJ1-4, with D perhaps matching TRBD1 (6 bases). The specimen was blood. This receptor was identified in a woman aged 60-75 years in good health. This CDR3 reads CSARGGAGEKLFF. The DNA of the CDR3 is TGCAGTGCTAGGGGGGGGGCAGGGGAAAAACTGTTTTTT.